This entry lists 30 T cell receptor beta chains sequenced from one sample in a study of cytomegalovirus exposure and HLA in healthy donors. The primer mix had 60 Vbeta and 13 Jbeta primers. Assay: immunoSEQ multiplex PCR; the TCRdb copy retains only in-frame clones and omits some. The table records some 150,000 clones, 79% of them present only once. Sequenced sample: PBMCs. Receptor source: a man over 45 in good health and CMV-seropositive.

The rearrangement joins TRBV13 to TRBJ1-1, with 8 positions matching TRBD1. The germline V gene encodes CDR1 PRHDT and CDR2 FYEKMQ (reference sequence). The CDR3 extends over 16 amino acids. The junction had 10 bases not matched to a gene; V was cut back by 4 bases and J by 3 bases. The CDR3 coding sequence is TGTGCCAGCAGCTCCCCTGCAGGGGGCGAGGACACTGAAGCTTTCTTT. It encodes CASSSPAGGEDTEAFF.

The rearrangement joins TRBV6-1 to TRBJ2-7; 7 nucleotides agree with TRBD2. Looked up from germline, CDR1 is MNHNS and CDR2 is SASEGT. This CDR3 is built from 14 residues. Unmatched junction bases numbered 14, after V lost 8 bases and J lost 7 bases. The CDR3 DNA reads as TGTGCCAGCGATAGGGGCGCGGGAGCTCAGGAGCAGTACTTC. Translation: CASDRGAGAQEQYF.

The chain uses TRBV19 and TRBJ2-1, with D possibly TRBD1 on 6 matching bases. This CDR3 is 17 amino acids long. Between the trimmed V and J ends, which lost 2 bases and 7 bases, there was a span of 21 bases. Germline V gene lookup returns CDR1 LNHDA and CDR2 SQIVND (reference sequence). CDR3 protein: CASSIRPSDWQGNEQFF. CDR3 nucleotides: TGTGCCAGTAGTATAAGGCCCTCGGATTGGCAGGGGAATGAGCAGTTCTTC. The full variable domain, completed using reference TRBV19 and TRBJ2-1, is DGGITQSPKYLFRKEGQNVTLSCEQNLNHDAMYWYRQDPGQGLRLIYYSQIVNDFQKGDIAEGYSVSREKKESFPLTVTSAQKNPTAFYLCASSIRPSDWQGNEQFFGPGTRLTVL.

V is TRBV5-8 and J is TRBJ2-7; D is undetermined. The V end was cut by 4 bases, the J end by 2 bases, with 13 bases between. CDR3 length: 14 residues. The germline gives CDR1 SGHTS, CDR2 YDEGEE. DNA for the CDR3: TGTGCCAGCAGCCCCCTGGGCAGTCCCTACGAGCAGTACTTC. This translates into CASSPLGSPYEQYF.

V gene TRBV25-1 combines with J gene TRBJ2-3; 7 bases are a match to TRBD2. After removal of 9 bases from V and 7 bases from J, the junction contained 10 bases not matched to a gene. CDR1 is MGHDK, CDR2 SYGVNS, per germline. CDR3 length: 13 residues. CDR3 coding DNA: TGTGCCAGGGACTCTAACGGGGGGAATACGCAGTATTTT. Amino acids: CARDSNGGNTQYF. The whole variable domain, remainder taken from reference TRBV25-1 and TRBJ2-3, is EADIYQTPRYLVIGTGKKITLECSQTMGHDKMYWYQQDPGMELHLIHYSYGVNSTEKGDLSSESTVSRIRTEHFPLTLESARPSHTSQYLCARDSNGGNTQYFGPGTRLTVL.

This chain connects TRBV6-6 to TRBJ2-6, with 10 nucleotides matching TRBD1. The length of the CDR3 is 15 residues. The germline CDR1 and CDR2 sequences are MNHNY and SVGAGI (reference sequence). V dropped 8 bases and J dropped 2; count of bases not matched to a gene: 3. In nucleotides, the CDR3 is TGTGCCAGCCTCGGACAGGGGGCTGGGGCCAACGTCCTGACTTTC. Translated: CASLGQGAGANVLTF.

The chain links TRBV7-8 to TRBJ1-4; possibly TRBD1 for D (5 bases). The CDR3 has 15 residues. The ends were cut back, 7 bases at V and 3 bases at J, with 15 bases in the middle. The germline V gene encodes CDR1 SGHVS and CDR2 FQNEAQ. The CDR3 sequence is CASTAMGTANEKLFF. CDR3 DNA: TGTGCCAGCACCGCGATGGGGACTGCTAATGAAAAACTGTTTTTT.

The rearrangement links TRBV9 to TRBJ2-7; TRBD2 matches 8 bases. V was pared by 4 bases and J by 4 bases, with 10 bases of the junction left unmatched. Germline-derived CDR1 and CDR2 are SGDLS and YYNGEE. There are 15 residues in the CDR3. This chain's CDR3 is CASSPVSGRGYEQYF. As DNA, the CDR3 is TGTGCCAGCAGCCCAGTGTCCGGGAGGGGGTACGAGCAGTACTTC. The complete variable domain, with remaining parts taken from reference TRBV9 and TRBJ2-7, reads DSGVTQTPKHLITATGQRVTLRCSPRSGDLSVYWYQQSLDQGLQFLIQYYNGEERAKGNILERFSAQQFPDLHSELNLSSLELGDSALYFCASSPVSGRGYEQYFGPGTRLTVT.

V usage is TRBV4-1 and J usage is TRBJ2-4; the match to TRBD2 covers 7 bases. V shed 4 bases, J shed 5 bases, and the junction held 14 bases outside the gene matches. Looked up from germline, CDR1 is MGHRA and CDR2 is YSYEKL. The CDR3 is made up of 17 amino acids. The CDR3 DNA sequence: TGCGCCAGCAGCCTTGGGCCGGTCGGGAGGTCGGAAAACATTCAGTACTTC. It yields the protein CASSLGPVGRSENIQYF.

The rearrangement uses TRBV5-1 and TRBJ2-7; TRBD1 might be the D (6 bases). This CDR3 has 14 amino acids. CDR1 and CDR2 (germline): SGHRS, YFSETQ. V gave up 0 bases and J gave up 0 bases, with 7 bases separating them. CDR3 sequence reads: CASSLADSSYEQYF. The CDR3 region has the DNA TGCGCCAGCAGCTTGGCGGACAGCTCCTACGAGCAGTACTTC.

The chain has TRBV5-1 and TRBJ2-5; 8 bases match TRBD1. Germline values: CDR1 SGHRS, CDR2 YFSETQ. The J segment lost 5 bases and the V segment lost 1 base, leaving 1 base of the junction unmatched. This CDR3 comprises 13 residues. CDR3 in amino acids: CASSLTGGETQYF. The CDR3 nucleotides are TGCGCCAGCAGCTTGACAGGGGGGGAGACCCAGTACTTC.

CDR3 sequence: CASSVEVSGQNYSNQPQHF. CDR3 nucleotide sequence: TGTGCCAGCAGCGTAGAGGTATCCGGACAAAACTATAGCAATCAGCCCCAGCATTTT. V gene TRBV9 combines with J gene TRBJ1-5, with D maybe TRBD1 (5 bases). Trimming removed 0 bases from V and 0 bases from J, with 19 bases in between. CDR1 and CDR2 (germline): SGDLS, YYNGEE. This CDR3 has 19 amino acids. Supplemented by reference TRBV9 and TRBJ1-5, the full variable domain reads DSGVTQTPKHLITATGQRVTLRCSPRSGDLSVYWYQQSLDQGLQFLIQYYNGEERAKGNILERFSAQQFPDLHSELNLSSLELGDSALYFCASSVEVSGQNYSNQPQHFGDGTRLSIL.

In this sample, this clone turned up a few times. V usage is TRBV5-1 and J usage is TRBJ2-7; 8 bases map to TRBD1. This CDR3 comprises 13 residues. Germline loops: CDR1 SGHRS, CDR2 YFSETQ. The V and J ends lost 9 bases and 1 base, in that order; junction bases with no gene match: 6. This CDR3 reads CATSGQESYEQYF. The CDR3 region has the DNA TGCGCCACCTCGGGACAGGAGTCCTACGAGCAGTACTTC.

The J gene is TRBJ1-4, the V gene TRBV6-6, with TRBD1 identical over 9 bases. The CDR3 contains 16 residues. Germline V lookup: CDR1 MNHNY, CDR2 SVGAGI (reference sequence). The V and J ends lost 7 bases and 0 bases, in that order; junction bases with no gene match: 6. CDR3 in amino acids: CASNPGQGTTNEKLFF. The CDR3 DNA sequence: TGTGCCAGCAACCCGGGACAGGGCACAACTAATGAAAAACTGTTTTTT.

This chain links TRBV10-3 with TRBJ2-2; possibly TRBD2 for D (7 bases). This CDR3 has 14 amino acids. CDR1 is ENHRY, CDR2 SYGVKD, per germline. V dropped 3 bases and J dropped 5 bases, with 10 bases sitting between them. CDR3 DNA: TGTGCCATCAGTGAACAGGGAGGGACCGGGGAGCTGTTTTTT. As protein: CAISEQGGTGELFF.

In this sample, this clone turned up a few times. CDR3 DNA: TGTGCCAGCAGCTTTCGAGGACAGCCCCGACTAGCTCAGCCCCAGCATTTT. This encodes CASSFRGQPRLAQPQHF. This chain connects TRBV7-2 to TRBJ1-5; perhaps TRBD1 as D (6 bases). Germline V gives CDR1 SGHTA, CDR2 FQGNSA. The CDR3 is 17 residues long. V was clipped by 3 bases and J by 6 bases, with 21 bases between them.

The chain has TRBV4-1 and TRBJ2-1; TRBD2 matches at 9 bases. This CDR3 has 16 amino acids. The J segment lost 0 bases and the V segment lost 6 bases, leaving 6 bases of the junction unmatched. Germline V gene sequence: CDR1 MGHRA, CDR2 YSYEKL. This chain's CDR3 is CASSPRSGSSYNEQFF. The CDR3 DNA sequence: TGCGCCAGCAGTCCACGTAGCGGGAGCTCCTACAATGAGCAGTTCTTC.

The chain uses TRBV10-3 and TRBJ1-1, with TRBD1 matching 10 bases. V shed 4 bases and J 5 bases; nucleotides not matched to a gene: 4. There are 14 residues in the CDR3. Germline CDR1 is ENHRY and CDR2 is SYGVKD. DNA of the CDR3: TGTGCCATCAGTGGACAGGGGGCGGATACTGAAGCTTTCTTT. It translates to CAISGQGADTEAFF.

The chain links TRBV7-3 to TRBJ2-2; tentatively, D is TRBD1 (6 bases). V was pared by 4 bases and J by 7 bases, with 13 bases between. Germline loops: CDR1 SGHTA, CDR2 FQGTGA. There are 14 residues in the CDR3. CDR3 sequence reads: CASSSARGHGELFF. Written as DNA, the CDR3 is TGTGCCAGCAGCTCCGCCCGGGGACACGGGGAGCTGTTTTTT.

V is TRBV5-4 and J is TRBJ1-3; 7 positions agree with TRBD1. V trimming: 4 bases; J trimming: 0 bases; junction bases outside the gene matches: 13. Germline assignment: CDR1 SGHNT and CDR2 YYREEE (reference sequence). This CDR3 contains 18 residues. The CDR3 region is CASSLNRDRDDSGNTIYF. The CDR3 DNA is TGTGCCAGCAGCCTAAACCGGGACAGAGACGACTCTGGAAACACCATATATTTT.

The chain uses TRBV5-1 and TRBJ2-5; D is possibly TRBD2 (7 bases). Germline CDR1 SGHRS, CDR2 YFSETQ. This CDR3 region has 14 residues. The V and J ends lost 4 bases and 1 base respectively, with 11 bases between them. CDR3 sequence (DNA): TGCGCCAGCAGCGGCGGGGGCTCCCAAGAGACCCAGTACTTC. This translates into CASSGGGSQETQYF.

This clone was seen just once. CDR3 region: CAWSVLGEKLFF. For the CDR3, the DNA is TGTGCCTGGAGTGTACTTGGTGAAAAACTGTTTTTT. The chain joins TRBV30 to TRBJ1-4; no clear D. The CDR3 runs 12 residues. Between the trimmed V and J ends, which lost 0 bases and 7 bases, there was a span of 6 bases. CDR1 is GTSNPN, CDR2 SVGIG, per germline (reference sequence).

The table lists this clone with a count of one. A read error may account for a junction end that differs from germline. V usage is TRBV7-9 and J usage is TRBJ1-1; D unclear. Germline V gene data show CDR1 as SEHNR and CDR2 as FQNEAQ (reference sequence). The CDR3 runs to 12 residues. In DNA, the CDR3 is TGTTCCAGCAGCTTAGGGAGACCTGAAGCTTTCTTT. It translates to CSSSLGRPEAFF.

The genes are TRBV10-2 and TRBJ2-3; 9 nucleotides match TRBD2. The germline V gene encodes CDR1 WSHSY and CDR2 SAAADI. The CDR3 covers 16 residues. The ends lost 3 bases at V and 0 bases at J; junction bases unmatched: 4. DNA for the CDR3: TGCGCCAGCAGTGACCTAGCGGGAACAAGCACAGATACGCAGTATTTT. This translates into CASSDLAGTSTDTQYF.

V and J are TRBV6-1 and TRBJ2-7; 7 bases are a match to TRBD1. Germline CDR1 reads MNHNS; CDR2 reads SASEGT. Trimming removed 6 bases from V and 9 bases from J; junction bases left unmatched: 17. The CDR3 extends over 15 amino acids. Here the CDR3 reads CASRMDRDRGIRQYF. In DNA form, the CDR3 reads TGTGCCAGCAGAATGGACCGGGACAGAGGCATACGGCAGTACTTC.

The chain has TRBV6-6 and TRBJ2-5, with TRBD1 identical over 9 bases. V dropped 2 bases and J dropped 2; count of bases not matched to a gene: 6. CDR3 length: 16 residues. Germline lookup yields CDR1 MNHNY and CDR2 SVGAGI (reference sequence). The CDR3 sequence is CASSYLDRGGQETQYF. The DNA for the CDR3 is TGTGCCAGCAGTTACCTGGACAGGGGTGGACAAGAGACCCAGTACTTC.

Only one count was recorded for this clone. This chain connects TRBV19 to TRBJ2-1, with 16 positions matching TRBD2. This CDR3 contains 19 residues. The germline gives CDR1 LNHDA, CDR2 SQIVND (reference sequence). With 2 bases clipped from V and 9 bases from J, the junction kept 13 bases outside the gene matches. This CDR3 reads CASSIWGLAGGTLTSEQFF. The DNA of the CDR3 is TGTGCCAGTAGTATATGGGGACTAGCGGGAGGGACTTTAACGAGTGAGCAGTTCTTC.

The J gene is TRBJ2-1, the V gene TRBV11-3, with D tentatively TRBD1 (7 bases). V lost 6 bases and J 6 bases, leaving 15 bases between the germline ends. The V gene's germline CDR1 is SGHNT and CDR2 YENEEA. The CDR3 contains 14 residues. The CDR3 spells CASSLTGTGNEQFF. DNA for the CDR3: TGTGCCAGCAGTCTGACAGGGACTGGCAATGAGCAGTTCTTC.

This clone has just a few counts. The chain uses TRBV10-3 and TRBJ1-6; D gene ambiguous. The germline CDR1 and CDR2 sequences are ENHRY and SYGVKD. The V end lost 8 bases, the J end lost 10 bases, and 12 bases lay between the germline ends. The CDR3 is made up of 12 amino acids. CDR3 sequence: CAIREAQSPLHF. CDR3 nucleotide sequence: TGTGCCATCCGGGAGGCACAATCACCCCTCCACTTT.

This clone was seen once. This is likely a read error, given that the CDR3 carries no conserved phenylalanine or tryptophan at its end. The gene calls are TRBV7-2 and TRBJ1-5; D is unresolved. CDR1 and CDR2 (germline): SGHTA, FQGNSA. CDR3 length: 14 residues. The V end lost 1 base, the J end lost 5 bases, and 9 bases lay between the germline ends. Written as DNA, the CDR3 is TGTGCCAGCAGCTTAGACGTCGAGGATCAGCCCCAGCATCTT. The encoded protein is CASSLDVEDQPQHL.